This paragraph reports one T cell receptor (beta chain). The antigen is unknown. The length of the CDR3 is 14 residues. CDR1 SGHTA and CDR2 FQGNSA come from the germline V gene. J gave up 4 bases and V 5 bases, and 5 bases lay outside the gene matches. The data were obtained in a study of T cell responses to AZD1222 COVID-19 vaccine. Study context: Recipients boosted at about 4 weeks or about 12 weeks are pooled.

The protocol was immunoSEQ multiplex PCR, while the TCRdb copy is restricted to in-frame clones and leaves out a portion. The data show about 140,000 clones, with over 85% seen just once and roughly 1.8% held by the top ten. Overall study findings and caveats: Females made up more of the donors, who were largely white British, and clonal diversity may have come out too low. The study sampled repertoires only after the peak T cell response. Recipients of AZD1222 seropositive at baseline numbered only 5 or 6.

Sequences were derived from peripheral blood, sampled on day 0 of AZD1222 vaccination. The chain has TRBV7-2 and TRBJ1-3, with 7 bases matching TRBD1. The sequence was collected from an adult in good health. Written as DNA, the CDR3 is TGTGCCAGCAGCGTCCAGGGGGGCGGAAACACCATATATTTT. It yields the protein CASSVQGGGNTIYF.